This T cell receptor beta chain was recovered during a study of cytomegalovirus exposure and HLA in healthy donors. Study-wide context: Earlier findings included approximately 120 million unique TCR beta sequences obtained from roughly 200 million T cells. Study-level findings and limits: TCR beta sequences reportedly predicted most subjects' HLA-A and HLA-B alleles accurately. Looking again later, the authors saw that most CMV-associated TCR beta chains seemed HLA-restricted.

All the people who gave samples were healthy bone marrow donors. This clone was recorded once. Its antigen is unidentified. The CDR3 runs to 15 residues. The V and J ends lost 5 bases and 5 bases, in that order; junction bases with no gene match: 7. Germline V gives CDR1 SGHTA, CDR2 FQGNSA. The study ran its PCR with 60 Vbeta and 13 Jbeta primers. TCRdb's copy holds only in-frame clones and misses some; the assay was immunoSEQ multiplex PCR. The sample yields 200,000 or so clones, 83% seen once. The chain joins TRBV7-2 to TRBJ2-2, with 8 bases identical to TRBD2. This sequence was found in a girl aged 10 to 17 in good health and CMV-seronegative. Sequencing was done on a sample of PBMCs. As DNA, the CDR3 is TGTGCCAGCAGCCCGGGACTAGTAAGGACCGGGGAGCTGTTTTTT. This sequence encodes CASSPGLVRTGELFF.